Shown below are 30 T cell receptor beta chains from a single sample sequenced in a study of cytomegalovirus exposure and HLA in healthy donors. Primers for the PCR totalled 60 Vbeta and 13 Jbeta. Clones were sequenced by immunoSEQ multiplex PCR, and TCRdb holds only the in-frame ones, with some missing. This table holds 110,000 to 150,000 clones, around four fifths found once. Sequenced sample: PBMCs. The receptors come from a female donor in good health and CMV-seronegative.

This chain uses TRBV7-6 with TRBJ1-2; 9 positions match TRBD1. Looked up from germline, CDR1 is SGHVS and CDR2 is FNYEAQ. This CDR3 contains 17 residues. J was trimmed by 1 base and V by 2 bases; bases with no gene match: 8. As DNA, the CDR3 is TGTGCCAGCAGCTTAAGCACACAGGGGGCCTATAACTATGGCTACACCTTC. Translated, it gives CASSLSTQGAYNYGYTF.

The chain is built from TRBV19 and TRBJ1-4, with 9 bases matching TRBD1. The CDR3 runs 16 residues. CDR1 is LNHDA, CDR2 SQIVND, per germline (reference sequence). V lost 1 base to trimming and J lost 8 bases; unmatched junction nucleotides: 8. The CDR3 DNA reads TGTGCCAGTAGTATAGGCCCGGGACAGGGTCGAGAAAAACTGTTTTTT. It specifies CASSIGPGQGREKLFF.

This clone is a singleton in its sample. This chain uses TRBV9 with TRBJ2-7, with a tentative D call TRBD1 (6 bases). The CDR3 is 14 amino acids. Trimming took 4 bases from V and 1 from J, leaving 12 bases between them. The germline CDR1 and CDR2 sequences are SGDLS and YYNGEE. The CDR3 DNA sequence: TGTGCCAGCAGCACCGGACAGAATTCCTACGAGCAGTACTTC. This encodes CASSTGQNSYEQYF.

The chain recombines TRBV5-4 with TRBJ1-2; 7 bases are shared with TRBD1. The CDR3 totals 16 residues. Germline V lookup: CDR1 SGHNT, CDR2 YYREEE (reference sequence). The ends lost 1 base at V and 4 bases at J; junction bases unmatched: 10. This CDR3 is CASSLPQTQGVYGYTF. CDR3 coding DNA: TGTGCCAGCAGCTTGCCCCAAACCCAGGGGGTCTATGGCTACACCTTC.

The CDR3 region is CASSLPRGDEAFF. The CDR3 DNA sequence: TGTGCCAGCAGCTTACCCCGGGGGGATGAAGCTTTCTTT. The rearrangement links TRBV7-2 to TRBJ1-1; tentatively, D is TRBD1 (5 bases). V was clipped by 2 bases and J by 7 bases, with 11 bases between them. There are 13 residues in the CDR3. Germline V gene data show CDR1 as SGHTA and CDR2 as FQGNSA.

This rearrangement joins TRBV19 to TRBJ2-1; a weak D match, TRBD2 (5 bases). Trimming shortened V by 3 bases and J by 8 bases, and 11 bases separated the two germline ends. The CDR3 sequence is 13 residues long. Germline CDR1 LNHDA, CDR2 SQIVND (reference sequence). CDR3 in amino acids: CASSISGNYEQFF. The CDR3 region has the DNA TGTGCCAGTAGTATTTCGGGGAATTATGAGCAGTTCTTC.

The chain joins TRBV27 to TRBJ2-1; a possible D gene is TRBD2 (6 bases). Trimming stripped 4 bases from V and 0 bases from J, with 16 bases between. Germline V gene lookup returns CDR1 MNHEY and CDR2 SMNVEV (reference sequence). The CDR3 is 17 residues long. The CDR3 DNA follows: TGTGCCAGCAGTTACCACCCTTCCGGGGGCTCCTACAATGAGCAGTTCTTC. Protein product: CASSYHPSGGSYNEQFF.

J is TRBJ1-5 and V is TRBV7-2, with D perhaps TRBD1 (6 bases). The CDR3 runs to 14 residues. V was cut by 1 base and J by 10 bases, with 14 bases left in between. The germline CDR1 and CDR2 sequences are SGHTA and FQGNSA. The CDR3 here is CASSLDRVGGPQHF. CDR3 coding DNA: TGTGCCAGCAGCTTAGACAGAGTTGGGGGCCCCCAGCATTTT.

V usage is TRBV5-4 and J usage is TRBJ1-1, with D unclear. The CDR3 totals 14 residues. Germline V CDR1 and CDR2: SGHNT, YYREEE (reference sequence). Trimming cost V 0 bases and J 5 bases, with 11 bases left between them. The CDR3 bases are TGTGCCAGCAGCTTGGAACGGGTAGGAACTGAAGCTTTCTTT. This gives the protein CASSLERVGTEAFF.

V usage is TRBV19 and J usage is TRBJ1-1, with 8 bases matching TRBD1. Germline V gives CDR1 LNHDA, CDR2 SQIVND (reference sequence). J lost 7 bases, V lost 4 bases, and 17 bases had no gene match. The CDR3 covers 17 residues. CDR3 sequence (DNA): TGTGCCAGTAGTAGAAATCAGGGGGCGCGACTAGTTCTTGAAGCTTTCTTT. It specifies CASSRNQGARLVLEAFF. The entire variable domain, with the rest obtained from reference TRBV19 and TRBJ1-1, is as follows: DGGITQSPKYLFRKEGQNVTLSCEQNLNHDAMYWYRQDPGQGLRLIYYSQIVNDFQKGDIAEGYSVSREKKESFPLTVTSAQKNPTAFYLCASSRNQGARLVLEAFFGQGTRLTVV.

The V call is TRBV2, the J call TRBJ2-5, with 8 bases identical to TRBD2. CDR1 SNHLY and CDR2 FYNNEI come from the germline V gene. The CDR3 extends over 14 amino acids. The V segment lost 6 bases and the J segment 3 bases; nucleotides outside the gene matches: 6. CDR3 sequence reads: CASSTLAGKETQYF. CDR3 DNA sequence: TGTGCCAGCAGCACCCTAGCGGGCAAAGAGACCCAGTACTTC. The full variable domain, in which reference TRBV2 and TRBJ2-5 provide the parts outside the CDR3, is EPEVTQTPSHQVTQMGQEVILRCVPISNHLYFYWYRQILGQKVEFLVSFYNNEISEKSEIFDDQFSVERPDGSNFTLKIRSTKLEDSAMYFCASSTLAGKETQYFGPGTRLLVL.

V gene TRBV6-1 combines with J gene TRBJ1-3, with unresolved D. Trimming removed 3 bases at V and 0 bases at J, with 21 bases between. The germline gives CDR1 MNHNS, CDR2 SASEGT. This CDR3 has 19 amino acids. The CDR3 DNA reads TGTGCCAGCAGTGACGCAAAAGGAAGAATAGCTTTCTCTGGAAACACCATATATTTT. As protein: CASSDAKGRIAFSGNTIYF.

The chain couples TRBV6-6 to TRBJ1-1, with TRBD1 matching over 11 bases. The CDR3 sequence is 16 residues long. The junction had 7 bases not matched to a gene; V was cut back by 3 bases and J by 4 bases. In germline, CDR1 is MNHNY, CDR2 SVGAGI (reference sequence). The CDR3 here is CASSYWTGGLTTEAFF. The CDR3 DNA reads TGTGCCAGCAGTTATTGGACAGGGGGCTTAACCACTGAAGCTTTCTTT.

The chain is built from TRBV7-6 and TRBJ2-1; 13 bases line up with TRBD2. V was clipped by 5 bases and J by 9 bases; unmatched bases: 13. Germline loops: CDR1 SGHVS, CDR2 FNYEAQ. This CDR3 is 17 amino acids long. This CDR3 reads CASSRTSGRGGFGEQFF. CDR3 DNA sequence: TGTGCCAGCAGCCGGACTAGCGGGAGAGGGGGTTTCGGTGAGCAGTTCTTC.

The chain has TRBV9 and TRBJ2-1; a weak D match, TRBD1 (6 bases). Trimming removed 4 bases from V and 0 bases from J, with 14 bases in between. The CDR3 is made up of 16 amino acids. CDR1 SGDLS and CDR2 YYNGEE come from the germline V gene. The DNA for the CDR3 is TGTGCCAGCAGCCCAGGGGAATTGGGCTCCTACAATGAGCAGTTCTTC. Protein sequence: CASSPGELGSYNEQFF. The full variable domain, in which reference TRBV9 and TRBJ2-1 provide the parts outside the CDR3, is DSGVTQTPKHLITATGQRVTLRCSPRSGDLSVYWYQQSLDQGLQFLIQYYNGEERAKGNILERFSAQQFPDLHSELNLSSLELGDSALYFCASSPGELGSYNEQFFGPGTRLTVL.

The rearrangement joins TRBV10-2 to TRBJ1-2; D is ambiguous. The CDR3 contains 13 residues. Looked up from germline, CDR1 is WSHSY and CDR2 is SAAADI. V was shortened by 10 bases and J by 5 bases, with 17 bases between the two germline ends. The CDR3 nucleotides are TGCGCCACTAGACCATTAGTCTTTTATGGCTACACCTTC. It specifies CATRPLVFYGYTF.

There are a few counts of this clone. The DNA for the CDR3 is TGTGCCACCACCACCTTGGGGGGGTATACGCAGTATTTT. The encoded protein is CATTTLGGYTQYF. The V gene is TRBV7-2, the J gene TRBJ2-3; 7 nucleotides match TRBD2. The CDR3 extends over 13 amino acids. The J segment lost 7 bases and the V segment lost 10 bases, leaving 11 bases of the junction unmatched. CDR1 is SGHTA, CDR2 FQGNSA, per germline.

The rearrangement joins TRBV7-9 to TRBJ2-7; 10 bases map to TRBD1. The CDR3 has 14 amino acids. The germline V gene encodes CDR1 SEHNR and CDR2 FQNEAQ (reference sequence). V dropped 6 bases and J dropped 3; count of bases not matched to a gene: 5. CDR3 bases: TGTGCCAGCAGTCAGACAGGGGGCAACTACGAGCAGTACTTC. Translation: CASSQTGGNYEQYF.

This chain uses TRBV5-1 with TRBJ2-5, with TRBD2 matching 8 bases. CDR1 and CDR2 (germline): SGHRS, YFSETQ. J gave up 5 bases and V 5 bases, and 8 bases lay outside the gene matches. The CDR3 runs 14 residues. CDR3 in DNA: TGCGCCAGCAGTCCTTGGACTAGCCGGGAGACCCAGTACTTC. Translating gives CASSPWTSRETQYF. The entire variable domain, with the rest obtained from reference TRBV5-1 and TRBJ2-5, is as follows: KAGVTQTPRYLIKTRGQQVTLSCSPISGHRSVSWYQQTPGQGLQFLFEYFSETQRNKGNFPGRFSGRQFSNSRSEMNVSTLELGDSALYLCASSPWTSRETQYFGPGTRLLVL.

In DNA, the CDR3 is TGTGCCAGCAGCTTGGACAGGGGCCTAAGAAGCAATCAGCCCCAGCATTTT. Its translation is CASSLDRGLRSNQPQHF. This chain connects TRBV5-6 to TRBJ1-5, with 7 bases fitting TRBD1. The CDR3 runs 17 residues. The germline gives CDR1 SGHDT, CDR2 YYEEEE. Unmatched junction bases numbered 7, after V lost 0 bases and J lost 1 base.

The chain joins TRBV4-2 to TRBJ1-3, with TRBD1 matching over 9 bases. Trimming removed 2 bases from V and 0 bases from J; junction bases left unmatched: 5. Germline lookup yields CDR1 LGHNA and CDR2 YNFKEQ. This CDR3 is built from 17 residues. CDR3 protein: CASSQRQGGTSGNTIYF. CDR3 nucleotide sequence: TGTGCCAGCAGCCAAAGACAGGGGGGAACCTCTGGAAACACCATATATTTT.

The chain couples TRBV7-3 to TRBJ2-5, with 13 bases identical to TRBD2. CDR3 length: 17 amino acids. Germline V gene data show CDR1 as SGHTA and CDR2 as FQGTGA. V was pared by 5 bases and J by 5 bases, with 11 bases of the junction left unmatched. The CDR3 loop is CASSPHGLAGVGETQYF. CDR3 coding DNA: TGTGCCAGCAGCCCACACGGACTAGCGGGGGTTGGGGAGACCCAGTACTTC.

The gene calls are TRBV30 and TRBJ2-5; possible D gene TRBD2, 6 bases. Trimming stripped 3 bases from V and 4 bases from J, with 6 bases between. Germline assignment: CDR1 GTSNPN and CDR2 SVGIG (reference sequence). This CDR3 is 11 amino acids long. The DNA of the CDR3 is TGTGCCTGGAGGGGGGGAGAGACCCAGTACTTC. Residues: CAWRGGETQYF.

For the CDR3, the DNA is TGTGCCAGTAGTCTGAAGGCGAGGGGGAATTCACCCCTCCACTTT. Residues: CASSLKARGNSPLHF. V is TRBV19 and J is TRBJ1-6; D is possibly TRBD1 (6 bases). The CDR3 has 15 amino acids. Between the trimmed V and J ends, which lost 5 bases and 7 bases, there was a span of 15 bases. Germline V gives CDR1 LNHDA, CDR2 SQIVND (reference sequence). The whole variable domain, filled in from reference TRBV19 and TRBJ1-6, reads DGGITQSPKYLFRKEGQNVTLSCEQNLNHDAMYWYRQDPGQGLRLIYYSQIVNDFQKGDIAEGYSVSREKKESFPLTVTSAQKNPTAFYLCASSLKARGNSPLHFGNGTRLTVT.

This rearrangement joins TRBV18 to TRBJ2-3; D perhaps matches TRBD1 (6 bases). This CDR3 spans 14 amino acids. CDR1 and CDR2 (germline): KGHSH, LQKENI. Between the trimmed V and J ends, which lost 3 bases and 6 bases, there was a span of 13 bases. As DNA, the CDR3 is TGTGCCAGCTCACCCCGGGACAAGAGGGATACGCAGTATTTT. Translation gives CASSPRDKRDTQYF.

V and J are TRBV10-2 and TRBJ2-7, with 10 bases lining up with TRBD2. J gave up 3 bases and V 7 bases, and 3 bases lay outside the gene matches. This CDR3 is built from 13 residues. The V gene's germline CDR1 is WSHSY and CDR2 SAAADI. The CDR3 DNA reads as TGCGCCAGCAATCCTAGCGGGAGCTACGAGCAGTACTTC. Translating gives CASNPSGSYEQYF.

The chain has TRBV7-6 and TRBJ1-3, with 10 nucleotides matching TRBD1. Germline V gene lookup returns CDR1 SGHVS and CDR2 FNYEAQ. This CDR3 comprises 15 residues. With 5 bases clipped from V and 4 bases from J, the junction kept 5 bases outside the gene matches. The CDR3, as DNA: TGTGCCAGCAGCCTGGGGACAGGGGACGGAAACACCATATATTTT. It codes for CASSLGTGDGNTIYF.

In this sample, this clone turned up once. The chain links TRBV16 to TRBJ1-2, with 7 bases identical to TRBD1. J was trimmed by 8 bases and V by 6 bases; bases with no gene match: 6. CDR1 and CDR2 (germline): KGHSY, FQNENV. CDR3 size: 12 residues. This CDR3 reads CASSPTGRGYTF. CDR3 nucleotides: TGTGCCAGCAGTCCGACAGGGCGAGGCTACACCTTC. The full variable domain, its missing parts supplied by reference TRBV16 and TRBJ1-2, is GEEVAQTPKHLVRGEGQKAKLYCAPIKGHSYVFWYQQVLKNEFKFLISFQNENVFDETGMPKERFSAKCLPNSPCSLEIQATKLEDSAVYFCASSPTGRGYTFGSGTRLTVV.

CDR3 region: CASSLLGGDSYEQYF. The CDR3 coding sequence is TGTGCCAGCAGCTTACTAGGTGGTGACTCCTACGAGCAGTACTTC. V usage is TRBV7-2 and J usage is TRBJ2-7; D is unresolved. The germline V gene has CDR1 SGHTA and CDR2 FQGNSA. V lost 2 bases to trimming and J lost 0 bases, with 11 bases between them. The CDR3 covers 15 residues.

CDR3 DNA sequence: TGTGCCAGCAGTCAGCTACGTAGCGGGGGGGCTCATACGCAGTATTTT. Its protein product is CASSQLRSGGAHTQYF. The rearrangement joins TRBV7-2 to TRBJ2-3, with 11 bases matching TRBD2. Germline V CDR1 and CDR2: SGHTA, FQGNSA. CDR3 length: 16 amino acids. Trimming cost V 6 bases and J 7 bases; bases outside gene matches: 12.